A selection of T cell receptor beta chains follows, all from one sample in a study of blood T cells in healthy people across ages. TCRdb passed the 5' RACE reads through MiXCR, listing each CDR3 protein once. The table shows around 800,000 distinct CDR3 sequences, with about 47% occurring only once. What was sequenced was blood. The receptors come from a man older than 75 in good health. Both conserved end residues are part of each CDR3. The D gene is left open where the match is weak. The listing skips clone size in some rows; elsewhere it reads once, few, many or a size class.

>TRBV20-1|many|-|TRBJ2-1
TGCAGTGCTAGGCCCCAGAGTAATTACAATGAGCAGTTCTTC
CSARPQSNYNEQFF
>TRBV7-9|-|-|TRBJ2-2
TGTGCCAGCAGCTTTGGGGCTTCGAACACCGGGGAGCTGTTTTTT
CASSFGASNTGELFF
>TRBV5-1|-|TRBD2|TRBJ2-2
TGCGCCAGCAGCTTGCCTAGCGGGAGAAGGGAGCTGTTTTTT
CASSLPSGRRELFF
>TRBV18|-|-|TRBJ2-3
TGTGCCAGCTCAATAGCTAACACAGATACGCAGTATTTT
CASSIANTDTQYF
>TRBV12-3/TRBV12-4|-|-|TRBJ2-3
TGTGCCAGCAGTGACCGGATGGATACGCAGTATTTT
CASSDRMDTQYF
>TRBV4-3|few|-|TRBJ2-7
TGCGCCAGCAGCCAAGATAGTAGGTTGTCCCACGAGCAGTACTTC
CASSQDSRLSHEQYF
>TRBV5-1|-|TRBD1|TRBJ2-7
TGCGCCAGCAGCCCTGGGACAGGGCAGTTCAATGAGCAGTACTTC
CASSPGTGQFNEQYF
>TRBV7-2|-|-|TRBJ2-5
TGTGCCAGCAGCCTCCAGGTACAGGCCGAACAGACCCAGTACTTC
CASSLQVQAEQTQYF
>TRBV29-1|many|TRBD1|TRBJ1-2
TGCAGCGTTGAAGTAGGACAGGGGGCGGGTGGCTACACCTTC
CSVEVGQGAGGYTF
>TRBV7-3|many|-|TRBJ2-6
TGTGCCAGCAGCATAACAGAAGCTGGGGCCAACGTCCTGACTTTC
CASSITEAGANVLTF
>TRBV12-3/TRBV12-4|-|-|TRBJ2-5
TGTGCCAGCAGTACCACAGGGTATGGTAGGAATGAGCAGTACTTC
CASSTTGYGRNEQYF
>TRBV7-2|-|TRBD2|TRBJ2-7
TGTGCCAGCAGCTCAGGGAGCGGGAGGATGTACGAGCAGTACTTC
CASSSGSGRMYEQYF
>TRBV28|-|-|TRBJ1-1
TGTGCCAGCAGTTTGCAGGGGACGGGGAACACTGAAGCTTTCTTT
CASSLQGTGNTEAFF
>TRBV6-1|-|-|TRBJ2-5
TGTGCCAGCAGCGAATGGAGGAGAGAGACCCAGTACTTC
CASSEWRRETQYF
>TRBV19|-|TRBD2|TRBJ2-5
TGTGCCAGCGATAGCGGGGGGGCCTACAATGAGCAGTACTTC
CASDSGGAYNEQYF
>TRBV4-1|many|TRBD1|TRBJ1-2
TGCGCCAGCAGCCAAGGACAGGGTAGGGTGGACTATGGCTACACCTTC
CASSQGQGRVDYGYTF
>TRBV7-9|-|-|TRBJ2-5
TGTGCCAGCAGCTTATCTGCCCGGGGCACTCCCGCCCAGTACTTC
CASSLSARGTPAQYF
>TRBV29-1|-|-|TRBJ1-2
TGCAGCGTTACCATTACGGGGGGCTACACCTTC
CSVTITGGYTF
>TRBV19|-|TRBD1|TRBJ2-2
TGTGCCAGCCGGAAGGGGGCCGCGAACACCGGGGAGCTGTTTTTT
CASRKGAANTGELFF
>TRBV7-2|few|TRBD2|TRBJ2-2
TGTGCCAGCAGCTTCGGACTAGCGGAGGCGGGGGAGCTGTTTTTT
CASSFGLAEAGELFF
>TRBV5-1|-|-|TRBJ1-6
TGCGCCAGCAGCTTGGGGGTCCCGAGGAGTTCACCCCTCCACTTT
CASSLGVPRSSPLHF
>TRBV7-2|-|TRBD1|TRBJ1-2
TGTGCCAGCAGCCCGGATAACTCCGGGACAGGTTCCTCTGGCTACACCTTC
CASSPDNSGTGSSGYTF
>TRBV12-3/TRBV12-4|-|-|TRBJ2-5
TGTGCCAGCAGTTTAGCGCGTGTCCGGGTCGTTGGTGAGCAGTACTTC
CASSLARVRVVGEQYF
>TRBV6-6|few|TRBD1|TRBJ2-3
TGTGCCAGCAGCACTCCTCCGGGACAGGCCCGAACAGATACGCAGTATTTT
CASSTPPGQARTDTQYF
>TRBV5-1|few|TRBD1|TRBJ2-1
TGCGCCAGCAGCCAACGGACAGGGGAAGGTGAGCAGTTCTTC
CASSQRTGEGEQFF
>TRBV28|-|-|TRBJ2-6
TGTGCCAGCAGTCCATCGACTGGGGCCAACGTCCTGACTTTC
CASSPSTGANVLTF
>TRBV2|few|-|TRBJ2-5
TGTGCCAGCAGGGTCGGGACGGCGGAGACCCAGTACTTC
CASRVGTAETQYF
>TRBV19|-|-|TRBJ2-5
TGTGCCAGTAGTAGCCGAAACAGCCGCCAAGAGACCCAGTACTTC
CASSSRNSRQETQYF
>TRBV29-1|-|TRBD2|TRBJ2-1
TGCAGCGCCCAGCCGGGGGGGCCCAATGAGCAGTTCTTC
CSAQPGGPNEQFF
>TRBV20-1|few|-|TRBJ1-4
TGCAGTGCTAGGGATAGGAGTGAAAAACTGTTTTTT
CSARDRSEKLFF
>TRBV4-1|few|-|TRBJ2-1
TGCGCCAGCAGCCAATTGGTCGTGACCAATGAGCAGTTCTTC
CASSQLVVTNEQFF
>TRBV11-2|-|-|TRBJ1-1
TGTGCCAGCAGCTTAGCTACCGGGTGGAACATGAACACTAAAGCTTTCTTT
CASSLATGWNMNTKAFF
>TRBV5-1|-|-|TRBJ2-3
TGCGCCAGCAGCTCGACCGGGACGCAAGGAGATACGCAGTATTTT
CASSSTGTQGDTQYF
>TRBV21-1|few|-|TRBJ1-4
TGTGCCAGCAGCAAAGACTGTCCAGGGGGCAGGGAAAAACTGTTTTTT
CASSKDCPGGREKLFF
>TRBV7-3|few|-|TRBJ2-1
TGTGCCAGCAGCTTAAGGGCTAGCTTAGACGAGCAGTTCTTC
CASSLRASLDEQFF
>TRBV2|few|TRBD2|TRBJ2-1
TGTGCCAGCAGTGCGACTAGCGTGGGCTACAATGAGCAGTTCTTC
CASSATSVGYNEQFF
>TRBV6-2/TRBV6-3|few|TRBD2|TRBJ2-3
TGTGCCAGCAGAGAACCTTCCGGGACTAGCGGCAGAATTAGCACAGATACGCAGTATTTT
CASREPSGTSGRISTDTQYF
>TRBV6-5|-|TRBD1|TRBJ2-1
TGTGCCAGCAGTTCCGGGACAGTAACCTACAATGAGCAGTTCTTC
CASSSGTVTYNEQFF
>TRBV12-3/TRBV12-4|-|-|TRBJ2-7
TGTGCCAGCAGTCCTTGGGACCGGCGGAGCGACGAGCAGTACTTC
CASSPWDRRSDEQYF
>TRBV5-1|-|-|TRBJ2-5
TGCGCCAGCGCCCGCGTGTACCAAGAGACCCAGTACTTC
CASARVYQETQYF
>TRBV20-1|few|-|TRBJ2-7
TGCAGTGCTAGAGTTGGCAGGGTTAGATACGAGCAGTACTTC
CSARVGRVRYEQYF
>TRBV12-3/TRBV12-4|many|-|TRBJ1-2
TGTGCCAGCAGTTTACCCGGGGCTGGCTACACCTTC
CASSLPGAGYTF
>TRBV29-1|-|-|TRBJ2-7
TGCAGCGTTGGACCGGGTCAGGAGCAGTACTTC
CSVGPGQEQYF
>TRBV4-2|-|-|TRBJ2-1
TGTGCCAGCAGCCGGGACGGAGGCCAAGAGACCCAGTTCTTC
CASSRDGGQETQFF
>TRBV20-1|few|-|TRBJ2-7
TGCAGTGCTAGAGGGGACCACGAGCAGTACTTC
CSARGDHEQYF
>TRBV3-1|-|-|TRBJ1-1
TGTGCCAGCAGCCAAGAACTTCGTACGGGGGGACGTACTGAAGCTTTCTTT
CASSQELRTGGRTEAFF
>TRBV20-1|-|-|TRBJ1-2
TGCAGTGCTCAAAGACAGGCTAACTATGGCTACACCTTC
CSAQRQANYGYTF
>TRBV28|-|-|TRBJ2-2
TGTGCCAGCAGTTTCCCGGAACAGAACACCGGGGAGCTGTTTTTT
CASSFPEQNTGELFF
>TRBV5-5|-|-|TRBJ2-7
TGTGCCAGCAGCCGCGAGAGCACAGGGTGGTACGAGCAGTACTTC
CASSRESTGWYEQYF